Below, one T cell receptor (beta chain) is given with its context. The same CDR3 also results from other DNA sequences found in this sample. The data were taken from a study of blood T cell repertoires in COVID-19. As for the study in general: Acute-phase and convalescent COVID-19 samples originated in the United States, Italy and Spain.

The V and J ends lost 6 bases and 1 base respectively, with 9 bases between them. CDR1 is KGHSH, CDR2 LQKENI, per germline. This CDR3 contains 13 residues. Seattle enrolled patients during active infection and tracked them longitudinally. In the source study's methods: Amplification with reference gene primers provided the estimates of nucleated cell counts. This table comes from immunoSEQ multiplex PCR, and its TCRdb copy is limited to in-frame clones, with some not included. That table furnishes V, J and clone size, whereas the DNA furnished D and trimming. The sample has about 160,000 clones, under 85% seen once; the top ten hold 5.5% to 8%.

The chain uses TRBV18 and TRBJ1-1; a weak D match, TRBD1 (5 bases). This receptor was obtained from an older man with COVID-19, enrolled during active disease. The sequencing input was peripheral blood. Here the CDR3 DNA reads TGTGCCAGCTCTCCTCAGGGGAACACTGAAGCTTTCTTT. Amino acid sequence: CASSPQGNTEAFF.